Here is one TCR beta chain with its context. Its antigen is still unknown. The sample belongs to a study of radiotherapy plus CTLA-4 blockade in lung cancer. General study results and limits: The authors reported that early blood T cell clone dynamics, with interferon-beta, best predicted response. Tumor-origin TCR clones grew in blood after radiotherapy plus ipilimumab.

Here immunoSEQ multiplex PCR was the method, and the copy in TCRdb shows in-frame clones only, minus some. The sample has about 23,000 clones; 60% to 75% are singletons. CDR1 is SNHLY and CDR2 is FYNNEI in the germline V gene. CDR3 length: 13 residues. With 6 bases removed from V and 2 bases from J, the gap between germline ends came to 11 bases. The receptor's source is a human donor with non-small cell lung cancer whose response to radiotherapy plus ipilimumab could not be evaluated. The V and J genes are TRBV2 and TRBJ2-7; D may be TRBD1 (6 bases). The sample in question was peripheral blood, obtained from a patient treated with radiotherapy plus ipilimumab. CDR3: CASRGDTTYEQYF. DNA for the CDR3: TGTGCCAGCAGGGGGGACACTACCTACGAGCAGTACTTC.